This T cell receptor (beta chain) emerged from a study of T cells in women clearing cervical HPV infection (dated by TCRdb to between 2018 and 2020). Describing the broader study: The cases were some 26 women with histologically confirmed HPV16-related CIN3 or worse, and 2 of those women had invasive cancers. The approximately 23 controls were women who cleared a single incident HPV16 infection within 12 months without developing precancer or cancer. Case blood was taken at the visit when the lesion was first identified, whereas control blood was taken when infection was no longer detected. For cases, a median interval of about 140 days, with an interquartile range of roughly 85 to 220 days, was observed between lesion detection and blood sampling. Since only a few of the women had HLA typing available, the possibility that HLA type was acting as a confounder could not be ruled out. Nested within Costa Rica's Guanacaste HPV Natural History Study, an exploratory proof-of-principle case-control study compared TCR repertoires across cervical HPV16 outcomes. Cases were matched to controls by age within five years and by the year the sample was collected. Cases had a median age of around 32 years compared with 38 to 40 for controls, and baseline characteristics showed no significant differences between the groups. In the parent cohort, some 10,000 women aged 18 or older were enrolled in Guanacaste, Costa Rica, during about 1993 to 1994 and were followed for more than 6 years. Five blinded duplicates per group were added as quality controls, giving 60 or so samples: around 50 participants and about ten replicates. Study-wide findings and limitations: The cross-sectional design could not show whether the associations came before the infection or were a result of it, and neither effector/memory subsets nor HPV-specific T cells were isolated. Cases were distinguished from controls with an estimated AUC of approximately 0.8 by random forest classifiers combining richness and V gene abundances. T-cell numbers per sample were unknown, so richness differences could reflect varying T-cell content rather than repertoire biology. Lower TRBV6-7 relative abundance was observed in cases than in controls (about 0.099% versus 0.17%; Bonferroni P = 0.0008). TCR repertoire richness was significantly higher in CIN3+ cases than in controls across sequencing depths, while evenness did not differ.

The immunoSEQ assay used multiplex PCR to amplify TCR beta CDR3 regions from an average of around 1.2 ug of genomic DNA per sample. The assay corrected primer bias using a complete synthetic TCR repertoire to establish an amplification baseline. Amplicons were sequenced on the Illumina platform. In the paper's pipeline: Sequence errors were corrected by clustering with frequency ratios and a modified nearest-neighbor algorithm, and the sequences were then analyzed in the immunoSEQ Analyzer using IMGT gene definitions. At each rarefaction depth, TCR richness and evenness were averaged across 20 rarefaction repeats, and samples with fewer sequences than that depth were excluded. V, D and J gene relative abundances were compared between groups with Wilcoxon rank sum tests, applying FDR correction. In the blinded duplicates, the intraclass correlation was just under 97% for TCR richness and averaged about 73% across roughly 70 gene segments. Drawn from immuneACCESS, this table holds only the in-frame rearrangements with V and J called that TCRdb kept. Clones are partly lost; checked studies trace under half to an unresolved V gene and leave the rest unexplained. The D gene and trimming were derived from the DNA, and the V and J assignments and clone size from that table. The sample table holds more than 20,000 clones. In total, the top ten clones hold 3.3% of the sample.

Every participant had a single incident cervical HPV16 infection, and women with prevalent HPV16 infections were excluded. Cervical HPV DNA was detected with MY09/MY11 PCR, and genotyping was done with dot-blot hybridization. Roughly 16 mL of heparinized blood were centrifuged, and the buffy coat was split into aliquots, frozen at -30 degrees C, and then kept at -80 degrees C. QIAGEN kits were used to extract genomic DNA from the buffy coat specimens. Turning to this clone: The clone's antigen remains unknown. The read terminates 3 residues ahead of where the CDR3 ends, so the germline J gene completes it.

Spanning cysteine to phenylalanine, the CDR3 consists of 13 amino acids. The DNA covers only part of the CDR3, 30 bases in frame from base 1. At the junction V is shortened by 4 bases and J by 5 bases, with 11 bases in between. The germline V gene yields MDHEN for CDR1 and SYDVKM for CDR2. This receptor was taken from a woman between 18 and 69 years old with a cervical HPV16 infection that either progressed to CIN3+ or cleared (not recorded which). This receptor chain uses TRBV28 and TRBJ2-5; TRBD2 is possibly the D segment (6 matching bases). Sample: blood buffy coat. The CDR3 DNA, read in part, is TGTGCCAGCAGTTCCCCGGCGGGGGAGACC. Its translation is CASSSPAGET. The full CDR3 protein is CASSSPAGETQYF.